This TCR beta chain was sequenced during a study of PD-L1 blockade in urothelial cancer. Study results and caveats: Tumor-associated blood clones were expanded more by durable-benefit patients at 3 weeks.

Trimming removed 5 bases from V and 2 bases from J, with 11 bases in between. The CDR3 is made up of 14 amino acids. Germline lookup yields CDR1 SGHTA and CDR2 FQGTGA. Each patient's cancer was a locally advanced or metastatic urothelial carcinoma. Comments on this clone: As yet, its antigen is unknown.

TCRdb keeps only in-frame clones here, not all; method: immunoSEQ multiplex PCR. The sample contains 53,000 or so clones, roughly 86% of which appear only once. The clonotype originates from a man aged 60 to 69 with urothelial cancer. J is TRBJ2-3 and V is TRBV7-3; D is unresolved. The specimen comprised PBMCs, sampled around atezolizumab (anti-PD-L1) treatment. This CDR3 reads CASSPRHLTDTQYF. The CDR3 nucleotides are TGTGCCAGCAGCCCCCGACACCTCACAGATACGCAGTATTTT. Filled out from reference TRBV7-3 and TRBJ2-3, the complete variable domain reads GAGVSQTPSNKVTEKGKYVELRCDPISGHTALYWYRQSLGQGPEFLIYFQGTGAADDSGLPNDRFFAVRPEGSVSTLKIQRTERGDSAVYLCASSPRHLTDTQYFGPGTRLTVL.